A selection of T cell receptor beta chains follows, all from one sample in a study of T cells in Graves' hyperthyroidism and ophthalmopathy. TCRdb used MiXCR to reprocess the multiplex PCR reads, holding one entry per CDR3 protein. The sample consists of 400,000 to 550,000 distinct CDR3 sequences, about 15% of them appearing once. The material sequenced was blood. The receptors stem from a woman aged 18-29 years with Graves' hyperthyroidism. Each CDR3 is given with its conserved first and last residue. Each record gives: D gene, clone size, V gene, J gene, CDR3 protein, CDR3 DNA. A D gene is named only where the DNA matches it firmly. Some rows mark clone size as missing; the rest say once, few, many or name a class of expanded clone.

d_call: NA
clone_size: NA
v_call: TRBV28
j_call: TRBJ2-1
cdr3_aa: CASSSSPNIHEQFF
cdr3_nt: TGTGCCAGCAGTTCCTCACCCAATATCCATGAGCAGTTCTTC

d_call: NA
clone_size: many
v_call: TRBV7-3
j_call: TRBJ1-1
cdr3_aa: CASSLQGVSTEAFF
cdr3_nt: TGTGCCAGCAGCTTACAGGGAGTATCCACTGAAGCTTTCTTT

d_call: NA
clone_size: many
v_call: TRBV12-3/TRBV12-4
j_call: TRBJ2-4
cdr3_aa: CASSLTGLGKNIQYF
cdr3_nt: TGTGCCAGCAGTTTAACCGGGTTGGGCAAAAACATTCAGTACTTC

d_call: NA
clone_size: many
v_call: TRBV18
j_call: TRBJ2-2
cdr3_aa: CASSISGRSNTGELFF
cdr3_nt: TGTGCCAGCTCAATTTCGGGCAGGTCAAACACCGGGGAGCTGTTTTTT

d_call: TRBD2
clone_size: many
v_call: TRBV6-1
j_call: TRBJ2-3
cdr3_aa: CASSTTSDGPDTQYF
cdr3_nt: TGTGCCAGCAGCACGACTAGCGACGGTCCAGATACGCAGTATTTT

d_call: NA
clone_size: few
v_call: TRBV7-2
j_call: TRBJ1-2
cdr3_aa: CASSSPGDANYGYTF
cdr3_nt: TGTGCCAGCAGCTCCCCCGGGGATGCTAACTATGGCTACACCTTC

d_call: NA
clone_size: many
v_call: TRBV30
j_call: TRBJ2-1
cdr3_aa: CAWSVPGGHEQFF
cdr3_nt: TGTGCCTGGAGTGTACCAGGAGGCCATGAGCAGTTCTTC

d_call: TRBD1
clone_size: many
v_call: TRBV10-3
j_call: TRBJ1-1
cdr3_aa: CAIRAGQGTNTEAFF
cdr3_nt: TGTGCCATCAGAGCCGGACAGGGGACGAACACTGAAGCTTTCTTT

d_call: TRBD2
clone_size: many
v_call: TRBV20-1
j_call: TRBJ2-1
cdr3_aa: CSAKDNAGAGTQFF
cdr3_nt: TGCAGTGCTAAGGATAACGCCGGAGCGGGAACCCAGTTCTTC

d_call: NA
clone_size: many
v_call: TRBV2
j_call: TRBJ2-5
cdr3_aa: CASSESTATQYF
cdr3_nt: TGTGCCAGCAGTGAATCGACTGCGACCCAGTACTTC

d_call: NA
clone_size: many
v_call: TRBV12-3/TRBV12-4
j_call: TRBJ1-5
cdr3_aa: CASSLDLTDQPQHF
cdr3_nt: TGTGCCAGCAGTTTGGACCTAACGGATCAGCCCCAGCATTTT

d_call: NA
clone_size: few
v_call: TRBV15
j_call: TRBJ1-1
cdr3_aa: CATSTRPMNTEAFF
cdr3_nt: TGTGCCACCAGCACCCGGCCCATGAACACTGAAGCTTTCTTT

d_call: TRBD2
clone_size: many
v_call: TRBV2
j_call: TRBJ2-7
cdr3_aa: CASRPTSGSSYEQYF
cdr3_nt: TGTGCCAGCCGCCCGACTAGCGGGAGCTCCTACGAGCAGTACTTC

d_call: NA
clone_size: once
v_call: TRBV11-3
j_call: TRBJ1-1
cdr3_aa: CASSLPRRRGTEAFF
cdr3_nt: TGTGCCAGCAGCCTCCCCCGGCGGAGGGGCACTGAAGCTTTCTTT

d_call: NA
clone_size: NA
v_call: TRBV5-4
j_call: TRBJ2-2
cdr3_aa: CASSLGSSNAGELFF
cdr3_nt: TGTGCCAGCAGCTTGGGCAGTTCGAACGCCGGGGAGCTGTTTTTT

d_call: NA
clone_size: many
v_call: TRBV12-3/TRBV12-4
j_call: TRBJ1-4
cdr3_aa: CTSSFFGGEKLFF
cdr3_nt: TGTACCAGCAGTTTCTTCGGGGGAGAAAAACTGTTTTTT

d_call: NA
clone_size: many
v_call: TRBV7-2
j_call: TRBJ1-4
cdr3_aa: CASSLALGGNEKLFF
cdr3_nt: TGTGCCAGCAGCTTAGCACTGGGCGGGAATGAAAAACTGTTTTTT

d_call: NA
clone_size: few
v_call: TRBV28
j_call: TRBJ1-4
cdr3_aa: CCTQGYEKLFF
cdr3_nt: TGCTGCACCCAGGGATATGAAAAACTGTTTTTT

d_call: TRBD2
clone_size: many
v_call: TRBV19
j_call: TRBJ2-2
cdr3_aa: CASRPSGSHVNTGELFF
cdr3_nt: TGTGCCAGTCGACCCAGCGGGAGTCACGTGAACACCGGGGAGCTGTTTTTT

d_call: NA
clone_size: NA
v_call: TRBV19
j_call: TRBJ1-5
cdr3_aa: CASSINQLNNQPQHF
cdr3_nt: TGTGCCAGTAGTATCAACCAACTGAACAATCAGCCCCAGCATTTT

d_call: NA
clone_size: many
v_call: TRBV10-3
j_call: TRBJ1-2
cdr3_aa: CAISENRFGYTF
cdr3_nt: TGTGCCATCAGTGAGAATCGGTTTGGCTACACCTTC

d_call: TRBD1
clone_size: many
v_call: TRBV6-1
j_call: TRBJ1-1
cdr3_aa: CASSPTGTATMNTEAFF
cdr3_nt: TGTGCCAGCAGTCCAACCGGGACAGCTACCATGAACACTGAAGCTTTCTTT

d_call: TRBD2
clone_size: many
v_call: TRBV20-1
j_call: TRBJ2-3
cdr3_aa: CSARGLAGHTQYF
cdr3_nt: TGCAGTGCTAGAGGGCTAGCGGGTCATACGCAGTATTTT

d_call: NA
clone_size: few
v_call: TRBV19
j_call: TRBJ1-2
cdr3_aa: CASSINRAYGYTF
cdr3_nt: TGTGCCAGTAGTATTAATAGGGCCTATGGCTACACCTTC

d_call: TRBD1
clone_size: few
v_call: TRBV19
j_call: TRBJ1-5
cdr3_aa: CASRLTGYRGPWQPQHF
cdr3_nt: TGTGCCAGTAGATTAACAGGGTACAGGGGGCCATGGCAGCCCCAGCATTTT

d_call: NA
clone_size: few
v_call: TRBV5-7
j_call: TRBJ1-2
cdr3_aa: CASSLVDKIGYGYTF
cdr3_nt: TGTGCCAGCAGCTTGGTGGACAAAATCGGCTATGGCTACACCTTC

d_call: NA
clone_size: many
v_call: TRBV29-1
j_call: TRBJ1-2
cdr3_aa: CSVEEPPLWTDSLQHGYTF
cdr3_nt: TGCAGCGTTGAAGAGCCCCCCCTATGGACAGACAGCCTCCAGCATGGCTACACCTTC

d_call: NA
clone_size: many
v_call: TRBV30
j_call: TRBJ2-2
cdr3_aa: CAWSRNTGELFF
cdr3_nt: TGTGCCTGGTCCCGTAACACCGGGGAGCTGTTTTTT

d_call: NA
clone_size: NA
v_call: TRBV2
j_call: TRBJ2-2
cdr3_aa: CASSEGGGFTGELFF
cdr3_nt: TGTGCCAGCAGTGAAGGGGGGGGCTTCACCGGGGAGCTGTTTTTT

d_call: NA
clone_size: many
v_call: TRBV29-1
j_call: TRBJ1-1
cdr3_aa: CSASRGRANTEAFF
cdr3_nt: TGCAGCGCTTCTAGGGGACGGGCGAACACTGAAGCTTTCTTT

d_call: TRBD2
clone_size: NA
v_call: TRBV27
j_call: TRBJ2-2
cdr3_aa: CASSLSGPRVAGGNTGELFF
cdr3_nt: TGTGCCAGCAGTTTATCGGGGCCGAGAGTAGCGGGAGGGAACACCGGGGAGCTGTTTTTT

d_call: NA
clone_size: many
v_call: TRBV11-3
j_call: TRBJ2-2
cdr3_aa: CASSLPEKAGELFF
cdr3_nt: TGTGCCAGCAGCCTACCGGAAAAGGCCGGGGAGCTGTTTTTT

d_call: TRBD2
clone_size: few
v_call: TRBV24-1
j_call: TRBJ2-7
cdr3_aa: CATSDPGLVSGRAYEQYF
cdr3_nt: TGTGCCACCAGTGACCCGGGGCTTGTCAGCGGGAGGGCCTACGAGCAGTACTTC

d_call: NA
clone_size: many
v_call: TRBV6-1
j_call: TRBJ1-4
cdr3_aa: CASRFATNEKLFF
cdr3_nt: TGTGCCAGCAGGTTTGCAACTAATGAAAAACTGTTTTTT

d_call: NA
clone_size: many
v_call: TRBV20-1
j_call: TRBJ1-1
cdr3_aa: CSSYRVGAIEAFF
cdr3_nt: TGCAGTTCATACAGGGTCGGTGCAATTGAAGCTTTCTTT

d_call: TRBD1
clone_size: many
v_call: TRBV13
j_call: TRBJ2-5
cdr3_aa: CASSTRQGVGETQYF
cdr3_nt: TGTGCCAGCAGCACCAGACAGGGGGTCGGGGAGACCCAGTACTTC

d_call: TRBD1
clone_size: NA
v_call: TRBV19
j_call: TRBJ1-5
cdr3_aa: CASRTGQGYGQPQHF
cdr3_nt: TGTGCCAGTAGGACGGGACAGGGGTACGGTCAGCCCCAGCATTTT

d_call: NA
clone_size: few
v_call: TRBV20-1
j_call: TRBJ2-5
cdr3_aa: CSAREDEGVQETQYF
cdr3_nt: TGCAGTGCTAGAGAGGATGAGGGCGTACAAGAGACCCAGTACTTC

d_call: TRBD1
clone_size: many
v_call: TRBV7-8
j_call: TRBJ1-1
cdr3_aa: CASSHLGGQGDTEAFF
cdr3_nt: TGTGCCAGCAGCCACCTCGGGGGACAGGGGGACACTGAAGCTTTCTTT

d_call: TRBD1
clone_size: many
v_call: TRBV30
j_call: TRBJ2-7
cdr3_aa: CAWSRGIPYEQYF
cdr3_nt: TGTGCCTGGAGCAGGGGGATTCCCTACGAGCAGTACTTC

d_call: NA
clone_size: few
v_call: TRBV6-1
j_call: TRBJ1-2
cdr3_aa: CASGETGLLNYGYTF
cdr3_nt: TGTGCCAGCGGGGAGACAGGCCTCCTAAACTATGGCTACACCTTC

d_call: NA
clone_size: few
v_call: TRBV20-1
j_call: TRBJ2-2
cdr3_aa: CSATGFNRGTNTGELFF
cdr3_nt: TGCAGTGCCACGGGGTTTAATAGGGGAACGAACACCGGGGAGCTGTTTTTT

d_call: NA
clone_size: many
v_call: TRBV5-1
j_call: TRBJ1-1
cdr3_aa: CASSFELQGSGTEAFF
cdr3_nt: TGCGCCAGCAGCTTTGAATTACAGGGCTCAGGCACTGAAGCTTTCTTT

d_call: NA
clone_size: NA
v_call: TRBV7-9
j_call: TRBJ1-2
cdr3_aa: CASSLGGNPANYGYTF
cdr3_nt: TGTGCCAGCAGCTTAGGGGGTAACCCAGCTAACTATGGCTACACCTTC

d_call: NA
clone_size: many
v_call: TRBV30
j_call: TRBJ1-2
cdr3_aa: CAWRTAYGYTF
cdr3_nt: TGTGCCTGGAGAACAGCCTATGGCTACACCTTC

d_call: NA
clone_size: many
v_call: TRBV3-1
j_call: TRBJ2-2
cdr3_aa: CASSLRSKNTGELFF
cdr3_nt: TGTGCCAGCAGCCTAAGGAGTAAGAACACCGGGGAGCTGTTTTTT

d_call: NA
clone_size: many
v_call: TRBV5-1
j_call: TRBJ2-1
cdr3_aa: CASSERNNEQFF
cdr3_nt: TGCGCCAGCAGCGAGAGAAACAATGAGCAGTTCTTC

d_call: TRBD2
clone_size: many
v_call: TRBV10-3
j_call: TRBJ2-3
cdr3_aa: CAISDPRSGGFTDTQYF
cdr3_nt: TGTGCCATCAGTGACCCGAGGAGCGGGGGGTTCACAGATACGCAGTATTTT

d_call: NA
clone_size: many
v_call: TRBV30
j_call: TRBJ2-5
cdr3_aa: CACHSPEETQYF
cdr3_nt: TGTGCCTGCCACTCGCCGGAAGAGACCCAGTACTTC

d_call: NA
clone_size: few
v_call: TRBV5-1
j_call: TRBJ1-2
cdr3_aa: CASSFFPPGRPRGGRYTF
cdr3_nt: TGCGCCAGCAGCTTTTTTCCCCCCGGCAGACCCCGAGGCGGTCGCTACACCTTC

d_call: TRBD2
clone_size: NA
v_call: TRBV7-3
j_call: TRBJ2-5
cdr3_aa: CASSQVVLDGGRARLETQYF
cdr3_nt: TGCGCCAGCAGCCAAGTTGTCCTTGATGGCGGGAGGGCCCGGCTGGAGACCCAGTACTTC

d_call: NA
clone_size: few
v_call: TRBV11-2
j_call: TRBJ1-2
cdr3_aa: CASKGGDRGYTF
cdr3_nt: TGTGCCAGCAAGGGGGGGGATCGTGGCTACACCTTC